The subject of this entry is one T cell receptor (beta chain). Its antigen is currently unknown. The study ran its PCR with 60 Vbeta and 13 Jbeta primers. Sequenced by immunoSEQ multiplex PCR; TCRdb stores in-frame clones only, minus some. The data hold 100,000 to 150,000 clones, with around three quarters observed a single time. These data belong to a study of cytomegalovirus exposure and HLA in healthy donors. Germline V gene data show CDR1 as MNHNS and CDR2 as SASEGT. The junction had 12 bases not matched to a gene; V was cut back by 6 bases and J by 6 bases. The CDR3 runs to 15 residues. Study-level findings and limits: Certain indistinguishable V segments, among them TRBV6-2 and TRBV6-3, were excluded.

Sequenced sample: PBMCs. The sequence came from a female donor in good health and CMV-seronegative. This rearrangement joins TRBV6-1 to TRBJ2-7; 9 nucleotides agree with TRBD1. CDR3 nucleotide sequence: TGTGCCAGCAGGGTACAGGGACAGGGACCTGGCGAGCAGTACTTC. This sequence encodes CASRVQGQGPGEQYF.